This TCR beta chain was sequenced in a study of T-cell memory formation after mild COVID-19. Study in general: Largely donor-specific TCR clusters were found.

Each CDR3 protein is one row after TCRdb ran MiXCR on the 5' RACE reads. The sample consists of 250,000 or so distinct CDR3 sequences, about a sixth of them appearing once. The study's findings and limits: Memory cells collected pre-infection included some clones that later responded, suggesting cross-reactive memory joined. Clones that contracted from day 15 to 85 were balanced CD4/CD8, while later expanders leaned CD4+.

V lost 3 bases and J lost 5; bases outside the gene matches: 7. The CDR3 is 14 amino acids. Germline assignment: CDR1 SGHRS and CDR2 YFSETQ. Turning to this clonotype: Its antigen is unknown.

This sequence originates from a man between 18 and 35 years old who had mild COVID-19 (a few samples of this study predate the infection). Cell type and time point are not known. The sequencing input was PBMCs or a T cell subset sorted from them (not recorded which). The genes are TRBV5-1 and TRBJ1-1; 7 nucleotides line up with TRBD1. The CDR3 is CASSSGTEGTEAFF. CDR3 coding DNA: TGCGCCAGCAGCTCCGGGACAGAGGGGACTGAAGCTTTCTTT.